The 25 T cell receptor beta chains reported below all come from one sample, sequenced in a study of cytomegalovirus exposure and HLA in healthy donors. Primers for the PCR totalled 60 Vbeta and 13 Jbeta. Produced via immunoSEQ multiplex PCR; TCRdb's table is partial and in-frame only. The table has about 210,000 clones, roughly 79% seen once; the top ten hold 1.5% to 2%. Source material: PBMCs. The receptors were gathered from a male donor in good health and CMV-seronegative.

In the case of this clone: The identical CDR3 is also encoded by other nucleotide sequences in the sample. The chain couples TRBV5-4 to TRBJ2-5; D ambiguous. This CDR3 contains 13 residues. The ends were cut back, 0 bases at V and 1 base at J, with 4 bases in the middle. Germline V gives CDR1 SGHNT, CDR2 YYREEE (reference sequence). The CDR3 loop reads CASSLELQETQYF. CDR3 nucleotides: TGTGCCAGCAGCTTGGAGCTCCAAGAGACCCAGTACTTC. Together with reference TRBV5-4 and TRBJ2-5, the CDR3 gives the full variable domain: ETGVTQSPTHLIKTRGQQVTLRCSSQSGHNTVSWYQQALGQGPQFIFQYYREEENGRGNFPPRFSGLQFPNYSSELNVNALELDDSALYLCASSLELQETQYFGPGTRLLVL.

The chain links TRBV5-1 to TRBJ1-2; 8 bases line up with TRBD1. After removal of 0 bases from V and 6 bases from J, the junction contained 1 base not matched to a gene. This CDR3 region has 13 residues. The V gene's germline CDR1 is SGHRS and CDR2 YFSETQ. CDR3 amino acids: CASSLGTGNGYTF. The CDR3 nucleotides read TGCGCCAGCAGCTTGGGGACAGGGAATGGCTACACCTTC.

The chain uses TRBV28 and TRBJ1-1; D gene ambiguous. This CDR3 spans 11 amino acids. Germline assignment: CDR1 MDHEN and CDR2 SYDVKM. Trimming shortened V by 3 bases and J by 10 bases, and 9 bases separated the two germline ends. CDR3 protein: CASSFWEGAFF. In DNA form, the CDR3 reads TGTGCCAGCAGTTTCTGGGAGGGAGCTTTCTTT.

The gene calls are TRBV27 and TRBJ2-3; D unclear. The CDR3 has 13 residues. Germline-derived CDR1 and CDR2 are MNHEY and SMNVEV (reference sequence). Trimming stripped 3 bases from V and 5 bases from J, with 9 bases between. The CDR3 loop reads CASSFGFQDTQYF. The CDR3 DNA reads TGTGCCAGCAGTTTCGGTTTCCAAGATACGCAGTATTTT.

The chain is built from TRBV11-2 and TRBJ2-5; 8 bases fit TRBD2. V lost 5 bases to trimming and J lost 3 bases; unmatched junction nucleotides: 8. The CDR3 is 15 amino acids. Germline V gives CDR1 SGHAT, CDR2 FQNNGV. CDR3 loop: CASSRGGSGEETQYF. The CDR3 region has the DNA TGTGCCAGCAGCCGGGGGGGTAGCGGGGAAGAGACCCAGTACTTC.

This sequence joins TRBV27 and TRBJ1-3, with a tentative D call TRBD1 (6 bases). CDR1 and CDR2 from the germline V gene are MNHEY and SMNVEV (reference sequence). CDR3 size: 14 residues. The V gene lost 6 bases and the J gene lost 0 bases, with 9 bases spanning the gap. The CDR3 DNA sequence: TGTGCCAGCAGGGCAGGGGTCTCTGGAAACACCATATATTTT. Translated: CASRAGVSGNTIYF.

This clone was seen once. Here the CDR3 DNA reads TGTGCCATCGGACCGGGACAGGGGGGGACCGGGGAGCTGTTTTTT. Amino acids: CAIGPGQGGTGELFF. J is TRBJ2-2 and V is TRBV10-3; 11 bases agree with TRBD1. Germline trimming cut 8 bases from V and 5 bases from J; bases unmatched to any gene: 7. The CDR3 has 15 amino acids. Germline V gives CDR1 ENHRY, CDR2 SYGVKD.

This clone was detected only a few times. The gene calls are TRBV20-1 and TRBJ1-2, with D unclear. The V end lost 3 bases, the J end lost 6 bases, and 8 bases lay between the germline ends. CDR1 is DFQATT and CDR2 is SNEGSKA in the germline V gene (reference sequence). The CDR3 sequence is 11 residues long. CDR3 sequence reads: CSARGRDGYTF. DNA of the CDR3: TGCAGTGCTAGGGGGAGGGATGGCTACACCTTC.

V is TRBV2 and J is TRBJ2-1; tentatively, D is TRBD2 (6 bases). This CDR3 region has 16 residues. V was shortened by 7 bases and J by 3 bases, with 19 bases between the two germline ends. Germline V gene sequence: CDR1 SNHLY, CDR2 FYNNEI. DNA for the CDR3: TGTGCCAGCACTCACGGGACTCCAAGAGACTACAATGAGCAGTTCTTC. The encoded protein is CASTHGTPRDYNEQFF.

The chain couples TRBV19 to TRBJ1-1; D remains unclear. Trimming shortened V by 5 bases and J by 5 bases, and 9 bases separated the two germline ends. The CDR3 runs to 12 residues. Germline CDR1 LNHDA, CDR2 SQIVND (reference sequence). CDR3 sequence: CASSSRWTEAFF. CDR3 nucleotides: TGTGCCAGTAGTTCGCGGTGGACTGAAGCTTTCTTT.

This clone occurred once. V usage is TRBV5-4 and J usage is TRBJ2-5; D may be TRBD2 (6 bases). The CDR3 runs 15 residues. Deletions cut 4 bases from V and 0 bases from J, with 13 bases between. Looked up from germline, CDR1 is SGHNT and CDR2 is YYREEE (reference sequence). As DNA, the CDR3 is TGTGCCAGCAGCCCGGCGGGGAGAGACCAAGAGACCCAGTACTTC. It encodes CASSPAGRDQETQYF.

The CDR3 region has the DNA TGTGCCAGCAGCGTAGGCGGGAGCGCTGAAGCTTTCTTT. Protein product: CASSVGGSAEAFF. The chain couples TRBV9 to TRBJ1-1; D remains unclear. The V gene's germline CDR1 is SGDLS and CDR2 YYNGEE. This CDR3 contains 13 residues. V lost 0 bases, J lost 6 bases, and 9 bases lay in between. The full variable domain, rest sourced from reference TRBV9 and TRBJ1-1, is DSGVTQTPKHLITATGQRVTLRCSPRSGDLSVYWYQQSLDQGLQFLIQYYNGEERAKGNILERFSAQQFPDLHSELNLSSLELGDSALYFCASSVGGSAEAFFGQGTRLTVV.

This chain joins TRBV5-6 and TRBJ2-7; tentative D call: TRBD2 (5 bases). Trimming cost V 2 bases and J 1 base, with 10 bases left between them. Germline CDR1 and CDR2: SGHDT and YYEEEE. CDR3 length equals 14 residues. The CDR3 bases are TGTGCCAGCAGCTTTTCTCGGGGATCCTACGAGCAGTACTTC. This translates into CASSFSRGSYEQYF.

This chain links TRBV7-9 with TRBJ2-5; TRBD1 matches at 7 bases. CDR3 length equals 14 residues. Germline assignment: CDR1 SEHNR and CDR2 FQNEAQ (reference sequence). Unmatched junction bases numbered 10, after V lost 8 bases and J lost 4 bases. The CDR3 DNA reads TGTGCCAGCGTCGCAGGGGGTAGCATAGAGACCCAGTACTTC. As protein: CASVAGGSIETQYF.

This clone was observed a handful of times. J is TRBJ1-5 and V is TRBV18, with 8 nucleotides matching TRBD1. This CDR3 spans 17 amino acids. Germline assignment: CDR1 KGHSH and CDR2 LQKENI. The ends lost 2 bases at V and 1 base at J; junction bases unmatched: 7. The CDR3 DNA reads as TGTGCCAGCTCACCAGGACAGGGCGATTGGAGCAATCAGCCCCAGCATTTT. It specifies CASSPGQGDWSNQPQHF.

This chain uses TRBV5-4 with TRBJ2-7; 9 nucleotides line up with TRBD2. The germline gives CDR1 SGHNT, CDR2 YYREEE (reference sequence). V trimming: 0 bases; J trimming: 6 bases; junction bases outside the gene matches: 7. The CDR3 is made up of 15 amino acids. Here the CDR3 reads CASSLGGTSFSEQYF. The CDR3 DNA follows: TGTGCCAGCAGCTTGGGCGGGACTAGCTTTTCCGAGCAGTACTTC.

The chain couples TRBV19 to TRBJ2-2; D unresolved. Trimming took off 3 bases at V and 1 base at J, with 9 bases between the two ends. CDR1 and CDR2 (germline): LNHDA, SQIVND (reference sequence). The CDR3 runs to 15 residues. For the CDR3, the DNA is TGTGCCAGTAGTATGTTTCACGGGAACACCGGGGAGCTGTTTTTT. Protein: CASSMFHGNTGELFF.

J is TRBJ1-1 and V is TRBV4-2, with 9 bases aligning to TRBD1. V shed 4 bases and J 7 bases; nucleotides not matched to a gene: 4. The CDR3 runs 13 residues. Germline V gene lookup returns CDR1 LGHNA and CDR2 YNFKEQ. As DNA, the CDR3 is TGTGCCAGCAGCCTGGGACAGGGAGGTGAAGCTTTCTTT. Translating gives CASSLGQGGEAFF.

This clone has a handful of counts. The gene calls are TRBV6-1 and TRBJ1-2; 7 nucleotides align to TRBD1. The CDR3 totals 14 residues. V lost 5 bases and J lost 0; bases outside the gene matches: 3. Germline V gene lookup returns CDR1 MNHNS and CDR2 SASEGT. The chain's CDR3 is CASSQQGPNYGYTF. In nucleotides, the CDR3 is TGTGCCAGCAGTCAACAGGGGCCTAACTATGGCTACACCTTC.

The chain has TRBV11-2 and TRBJ1-2; D may be TRBD1 (5 bases). Germline V gives CDR1 SGHAT, CDR2 FQNNGV. The length of the CDR3 is 13 residues. V was shortened by 1 base and J by 4 bases, with 7 bases between the two germline ends. CDR3 amino acids: CASSLGRVYGYTF. The CDR3 coding sequence is TGTGCCAGCAGCTTAGGCAGGGTCTATGGCTACACCTTC.

This chain links TRBV2 with TRBJ2-7; 7 bases are a match to TRBD2. Germline trimming cut 0 bases from V and 3 bases from J; bases unmatched to any gene: 5. Germline V gene sequence: CDR1 SNHLY, CDR2 FYNNEI. There are 15 residues in the CDR3. The CDR3 region has the DNA TGTGCCAGCAGTGAAGCCTCGGGAGGCTACTACGAGCAGTACTTC. This encodes CASSEASGGYYEQYF.

The rearrangement joins TRBV28 to TRBJ2-5, with D possibly being TRBD1 (6 bases). The J call may be wrong; the DNA end is better matched by TRBJ2-7. The CDR3 length is 15 residues. Germline V gene data show CDR1 as MDHEN and CDR2 as SYDVKM. The CDR3 coding sequence is TGTGCCAGCAGGCCCAGGGGATGGGGTATATACGAGCAGTACTTC. Translating it yields CASRPRGWGIYEQYF.

The sample holds a few counts of this clone. CDR3 nucleotide sequence: TGTGCCAGCAGCTTAGTTGGGACAAGAACCACAGATACGCAGTATTTT. Residues: CASSLVGTRTTDTQYF. V and J are TRBV11-2 and TRBJ2-3; weak D call: TRBD1 (6 bases). The CDR3 totals 16 residues. V was trimmed by 1 base and J by 2 bases, leaving 13 bases between them. Germline V gene lookup returns CDR1 SGHAT and CDR2 FQNNGV.

The chain uses TRBV29-1 and TRBJ2-2; weak D call: TRBD1 (5 bases). There are 13 residues in the CDR3. Germline V gives CDR1 SQVTM, CDR2 ANQGSEA. V gave up 1 base and J gave up 4 bases, with 7 bases separating them. The CDR3: CSVEAQGTGELFF. CDR3 DNA sequence: TGCAGCGTTGAAGCGCAGGGCACCGGGGAGCTGTTTTTT.

This rearrangement joins TRBV29-1 to TRBJ2-5; TRBD2 might be the D (7 bases). The CDR3 spans 13 residues. Germline assignment: CDR1 SQVTM and CDR2 ANQGSEA. V shed 0 bases and J shed 5 bases, with 10 bases lying between them. The CDR3 nucleotides are TGCAGCGTTGAAGAGGGCGGGGGCGAGACCCAGTACTTC. This codes for CSVEEGGGETQYF.